This T cell receptor beta chain comes out of a study of CD8 T cells in Susac syndrome. Study information: Patients with Susac syndrome, at blood draw, were therapy-naive, on corticosteroids, or on intravenous immunoglobulin alone.

RNA amounts of about 0.45 to 1 ug underwent reverse transcription with random hexamers. Amplification of TCR beta CDR3 was carried out by immunoSEQ multiplex PCR, which covered 54 Vbeta and 13 Jbeta segments. MiXCR, run by TCRdb on the immunoSEQ multiplex PCR reads, gives a single entry per CDR3 protein. The sample carries some 160,000 distinct CDR3 sequences, 90% to 95% recorded once. Study-level findings and limits: Clonal expansion was not observed in the Susac syndrome CD4+ T cell repertoires.

Through negative isolation, CD4+ and CD8+ T cells were obtained, while TEMRA cells were enriched using FACS. This clonotype has only a few counts. Its antigen is unidentified. This CDR3 region has 14 residues. CDR1 is MNHNS, CDR2 SASEGT, per germline. Trimming pared 6 bases from V and 6 bases from J, leaving 18 bases between. The sequenced material came from CD4+ T cells from PBMCs. The sequence derives from a human donor with Susac syndrome. The chain is built from TRBV6-1 and TRBJ2-7, with D possibly TRBD1 on 7 matching bases. The CDR3: CASSSNNRGGEQYF. CDR3 DNA sequence: TGTGCCAGCAGCTCAAATAACAGGGGAGGCGAGCAGTACTTC.